This entry lists 30 T cell receptor beta chains sequenced from one sample in a study of CD8 T cells in Susac syndrome. Random hexamers were used to reverse transcribe about 0.45 to 1 ug of RNA. TCRdb reprocessed the immunoSEQ multiplex PCR reads with MiXCR, giving one entry per CDR3 protein. The table lists 130,000 or so distinct CDR3 sequences, roughly 95% of them singletons. Sequenced input: CD4+ T cells from PBMCs. The receptors stem from a human donor with multiple sclerosis.

The V call is TRBV15, the J call TRBJ2-1; 13 nucleotides agree with TRBD2. CDR3 length: 16 amino acids. Germline loops: CDR1 LNHNV, CDR2 YYDKDF (reference sequence). J gave up 3 bases and V 5 bases, and 4 bases lay outside the gene matches. CDR3 protein: CATSVRLAGGYNEQFF. DNA of the CDR3: TGTGCCACCAGCGTCAGACTAGCGGGAGGCTACAATGAGCAGTTCTTC. Full variable domain (missing parts from reference TRBV15 and TRBJ2-1): DAMVIQNPRYQVTQFGKPVTLSCSQTLNHNVMYWYQQKSSQAPKLLFHYYDKDFNNEADTPDNFQSRRPNTSFCFLDIRSPGLGDTAMYLCATSVRLAGGYNEQFFGPGTRLTVL.

V and J are TRBV3-1 and TRBJ2-4, with TRBD2 matching over 8 bases. CDR3 length: 15 residues. Germline CDR1 reads LGHDT; CDR2 reads YNNKEL (reference sequence). V lost 3 bases to trimming and J lost 8 bases; unmatched junction nucleotides: 9. The CDR3 DNA follows: TGTGCCAGCAGCCAGACATCCAGCGGGGGTTACATTCAGTACTTC. Protein: CASSQTSSGGYIQYF.

The chain employs TRBV5-1 and TRBJ1-5; possible D gene TRBD1, 6 bases. The germline V gene encodes CDR1 SGHRS and CDR2 YFSETQ. V was shortened by 1 base and J by 6 bases, with 8 bases between the two germline ends. The CDR3 has 13 amino acids. The CDR3 DNA is TGCGCCAGCAGCTTGTCAGGGGCTCAGCCCCAGCATTTT. This encodes CASSLSGAQPQHF.

This clonotype turned up a few times. The rearrangement links TRBV6-1 to TRBJ2-1; D gene unclear. Germline assignment: CDR1 MNHNS and CDR2 SASEGT. The CDR3 totals 12 residues. V was cut by 7 bases and J by 11 bases, with 15 bases left in between. CDR3 loop: CASTMTLGQQFF. In DNA, the CDR3 is TGTGCCAGCACCATGACACTGGGCCAGCAGTTCTTC.

The gene calls are TRBV3-1 and TRBJ1-5; D gene uncertain. The CDR3 runs 14 residues. The V gene lost 0 bases and the J gene lost 4 bases, with 7 bases spanning the gap. Germline V gene lookup returns CDR1 LGHDT and CDR2 YNNKEL (reference sequence). CDR3 residues: CASSQESTNQPQHF. CDR3 in DNA: TGTGCCAGCAGCCAAGAGAGCACTAATCAGCCCCAGCATTTT.

The V call is TRBV20-1, the J call TRBJ2-3, with TRBD1 identical over 10 bases. The CDR3 consists of 14 residues. The germline V gene encodes CDR1 DFQATT and CDR2 SNEGSKA (reference sequence). The trim removed 5 bases at V and 2 bases at J, leaving 4 bases unmatched. CDR3 amino acids: CSAAGQGTTDTQYF. The CDR3 bases are TGCAGTGCTGCGGGACAGGGGACCACAGATACGCAGTATTTT.

This chain joins TRBV3-1 and TRBJ2-1; no reliable D call. The length of the CDR3 is 11 residues. The V gene's germline CDR1 is LGHDT and CDR2 YNNKEL (reference sequence). The V and J ends lost 8 bases and 9 bases respectively, with 11 bases between them. CDR3 sequence (DNA): TGTGCCAGCCGCGGTTCGGGTGAGCAGTTCTTC. As protein: CASRGSGEQFF.

V usage is TRBV7-8 and J usage is TRBJ2-1, with 8 positions matching TRBD2. The CDR3 spans 13 residues. V trimming: 7 bases; J trimming: 10 bases; junction bases outside the gene matches: 9. Per the germline V gene, CDR1 is SGHVS and CDR2 is FQNEAQ. CDR3 sequence reads: CASTFGGAQEQFF. As DNA, the CDR3 is TGTGCCAGCACGTTCGGGGGGGCCCAAGAGCAGTTCTTC.

This clonotype was seen only once. The chain has TRBV7-3 and TRBJ2-1; 10 bases fit TRBD2. The trim removed 2 bases at V and 5 bases at J, leaving 6 bases unmatched. This CDR3 contains 16 residues. Germline-derived CDR1 and CDR2 are SGHTA and FQGTGA. Here the CDR3 DNA reads TGTGCCAGCAGCTTAGTTAGCGGGAGGCCAGACAATGAGCAGTTCTTC. It yields the protein CASSLVSGRPDNEQFF.

The V call is TRBV11-2, the J call TRBJ2-2; D is uncertain. The CDR3 length is 13 residues. Germline CDR1 SGHAT, CDR2 FQNNGV. The ends were cut back, 5 bases at V and 7 bases at J, with 11 bases in the middle. This CDR3 is CASSPYFIGELFF. The CDR3 DNA reads as TGTGCCAGCAGCCCATACTTCATCGGGGAGCTGTTTTTT. The entire variable domain, with the rest obtained from reference TRBV11-2 and TRBJ2-2, is as follows: EAGVAQSPRYKIIEKRQSVAFWCNPISGHATLYWYQQILGQGPKLLIQFQNNGVVDDSQLPKDRFSAERLKGVDSTLKIQPAKLEDSAVYLCASSPYFIGELFFGEGSRLTVL.

The chain uses TRBV20-1 and TRBJ1-2; unclear D gene. The CDR3 spans 13 residues. CDR1 and CDR2 from the germline V gene are DFQATT and SNEGSKA (reference sequence). Trimming shortened V by 2 bases and J by 6 bases, and 13 bases separated the two germline ends. CDR3 sequence (DNA): TGCAGTGCTAGACGGCCGGGGTCGGATGGCTACACCTTC. This translates into CSARRPGSDGYTF.

V usage is TRBV7-2 and J usage is TRBJ2-7, with TRBD1 identical over 11 bases. The germline V gene encodes CDR1 SGHTA and CDR2 FQGNSA. With 5 bases clipped from V and 1 base from J, the junction kept 4 bases outside the gene matches. This CDR3 spans 15 amino acids. The CDR3 region has the DNA TGTGCCAGCAGCGCCCGGGACAGGGGGTCCTACGAGCAGTACTTC. Its protein product is CASSARDRGSYEQYF.

The V gene is TRBV7-2, the J gene TRBJ2-5; the D call may be TRBD1 or TRBD2 (5 bases each). The CDR3 extends over 15 amino acids. Germline CDR1 is SGHTA and CDR2 is FQGNSA. Deletions cut 5 bases from V and 2 bases from J, with 15 bases between. The CDR3 DNA reads as TGTGCCAGCAGCCGCACGACATGGGGGCAAGAGACCCAGTACTTC. Its protein is CASSRTTWGQETQYF. Filled out from reference TRBV7-2 and TRBJ2-5, the complete variable domain reads GAGVSQSPSNKVTEKGKDVELRCDPISGHTALYWYRQSLGQGLEFLIYFQGNSAPDKSGLPSDRFSAERTGGSVSTLTIQRTQQEDSAVYLCASSRTTWGQETQYFGPGTRLLVL.

V and J are TRBV3-1 and TRBJ2-7; 12 bases map to TRBD2. There are 17 residues in the CDR3. Germline-derived CDR1 and CDR2 are LGHDT and YNNKEL (reference sequence). Losses at the gene ends were 4 bases for V and 6 bases for J; bases not matched to a gene: 13. The CDR3 DNA follows: TGTGCCAGCAGCCGAACTACCCCCGGACTAGCGGGAATCGAGCAGTACTTC. Translating it yields CASSRTTPGLAGIEQYF.

The chain links TRBV7-2 to TRBJ1-6; 7 bases map to TRBD1. This CDR3 has 16 amino acids. V trimming: 6 bases; J trimming: 10 bases; junction bases outside the gene matches: 15. Germline CDR1 SGHTA, CDR2 FQGNSA. The CDR3 DNA follows: TGTGCCAGCAGGTATACGACAGGGAGGTTATTCTCACCCCTCCACTTT. Residues: CASRYTTGRLFSPLHF. Using reference TRBV7-2 and TRBJ1-6 for the parts outside the CDR3, the full variable domain is GAGVSQSPSNKVTEKGKDVELRCDPISGHTALYWYRQSLGQGLEFLIYFQGNSAPDKSGLPSDRFSAERTGGSVSTLTIQRTQQEDSAVYLCASRYTTGRLFSPLHFGNGTRLTVT.

This chain joins TRBV12-5 and TRBJ2-3; D remains unclear. V was cut by 1 base and J by 0 bases, with 5 bases left in between. Germline V gene data show CDR1 as LGHNT and CDR2 as FRNRAP. The CDR3 extends over 14 amino acids. The CDR3 nucleotides read TGTGCTAGTGGTTTGGGCTACAGCACAGATACGCAGTATTTT. This codes for CASGLGYSTDTQYF. Full variable domain (missing parts from reference TRBV12-5 and TRBJ2-3): DARVTQTPRHKVTEMGQEVTMRCQPILGHNTVFWYRQTMMQGLELLAYFRNRAPLDDSGMPKDRFSAEMPDATLATLKIQPSEPRDSAVYFCASGLGYSTDTQYFGPGTRLTVL.

The CDR3 here is CASSFGRLGAQYF. The DNA of the CDR3 is TGTGCCAGCAGTTTTGGACGGCTAGGCGCGCAGTATTTT. The J gene is TRBJ2-3, the V gene TRBV12-3 or TRBV12-4; D uncertain. V was pared by 3 bases and J by 10 bases, with 14 bases between. The CDR3 runs to 13 residues.

The chain is built from TRBV12-3 or TRBV12-4 and TRBJ2-3; 10 nucleotides match TRBD2. This CDR3 contains 14 residues. The junction had 3 bases not matched to a gene; V was cut back by 6 bases and J by 3 bases. The CDR3 protein is CASRFSGRTDTQYF. The CDR3 DNA follows: TGTGCCAGCAGGTTTAGCGGGAGGACAGATACGCAGTATTTT.

This clonotype has only a few counts. The gene calls are TRBV29-1 and TRBJ2-7; D is uncertain. Trimming pared 6 bases from V and 2 bases from J, leaving 8 bases between. The CDR3 has 11 amino acids. From germline, CDR1 is SQVTM and CDR2 ANQGSEA. This CDR3 reads CSVGLAYEQYF. CDR3 DNA: TGCAGCGTGGGATTAGCCTACGAGCAGTACTTC.

This chain uses TRBV15 with TRBJ2-7; D not certain. The CDR3 sequence is 13 residues long. V was cut by 0 bases and J by 8 bases, with 11 bases left in between. Germline assignment: CDR1 LNHNV and CDR2 YYDKDF (reference sequence). The CDR3 loop reads CATSRDFGDKQYF. DNA for the CDR3: TGTGCCACCAGCAGAGACTTCGGAGATAAGCAGTACTTC.

This CDR3 reads CASSPDTTTEAFF. For the CDR3, the DNA is TGTGCCAGCAGCCCCGACACAACCACTGAAGCTTTCTTT. The chain is built from TRBV12-3 or TRBV12-4 and TRBJ1-1; D not resolved. V lost 6 bases and J 4 bases, leaving 12 bases between the germline ends. The CDR3 spans 13 residues.

This chain joins TRBV2 and TRBJ2-7; 9 bases agree with TRBD1. CDR3 length equals 13 residues. CDR1 is SNHLY and CDR2 is FYNNEI in the germline V gene. V shed 6 bases and J 0 bases; nucleotides not matched to a gene: 0. The CDR3 protein is CASRTGGSYEQYF. DNA of the CDR3: TGTGCCAGCAGGACAGGGGGCTCCTACGAGCAGTACTTC. Full variable domain (outside the CDR3, taken from reference TRBV2 and TRBJ2-7): EPEVTQTPSHQVTQMGQEVILRCVPISNHLYFYWYRQILGQKVEFLVSFYNNEISEKSEIFDDQFSVERPDGSNFTLKIRSTKLEDSAMYFCASRTGGSYEQYFGPGTRLTVT.

The CDR3 reads CASSTMREGQFF. In DNA form, the CDR3 reads TGTGCCAGCAGTACAATGCGGGAGGGCCAGTTCTTC. The gene calls are TRBV12-3 or TRBV12-4 and TRBJ2-1; TRBD2 agrees at 9 bases. This CDR3 has 12 residues. J was trimmed by 13 bases and V by 5 bases; bases with no gene match: 6.

This chain connects TRBV12-3 or TRBV12-4 to TRBJ1-1; tentative D call: TRBD1 (5 bases). This CDR3 has 14 residues. Trimming pared 6 bases from V and 6 bases from J, leaving 17 bases between. The CDR3 DNA follows: TGTGCCAGCAGCCGGCGGGACGCCGACGCTGAAGCTTTCTTT. Translated, it gives CASSRRDADAEAFF.

The gene calls are TRBV9 and TRBJ2-7, with D perhaps matching TRBD2 (6 bases). The V gene lost 0 bases and the J gene lost 2 bases, with 15 bases spanning the gap. The CDR3 contains 16 residues. Germline CDR1 is SGDLS and CDR2 is YYNGEE. Here the CDR3 DNA reads TGTGCCAGCAGCGTAGCGAGTCTAGCGACCCCCTACGAGCAGTACTTC. Amino acids: CASSVASLATPYEQYF. The full variable domain, completed using reference TRBV9 and TRBJ2-7, is DSGVTQTPKHLITATGQRVTLRCSPRSGDLSVYWYQQSLDQGLQFLIQYYNGEERAKGNILERFSAQQFPDLHSELNLSSLELGDSALYFCASSVASLATPYEQYFGPGTRLTVT.

The J gene is TRBJ1-4, the V gene TRBV4-1; no clear D gene. Trimming pared 1 base from V and 4 bases from J, leaving 13 bases between. Germline CDR1 and CDR2: MGHRA and YSYEKL. The CDR3 contains 16 residues. CDR3 residues: CASSQVGPAVNEKLFF. The CDR3 DNA reads as TGCGCCAGCAGCCAAGTTGGGCCGGCCGTTAATGAAAAACTGTTTTTT.

The J gene is TRBJ1-5, the V gene TRBV3-1; 7 positions match TRBD1. The CDR3 sequence is 14 residues long. Unmatched junction bases numbered 6, after V lost 4 bases and J lost 6 bases. Germline values: CDR1 LGHDT, CDR2 YNNKEL (reference sequence). The CDR3 sequence is CASSPSRTGQPQHF. CDR3 in DNA: TGTGCCAGCAGCCCCAGCCGGACAGGTCAGCCCCAGCATTTT. The complete variable domain, with remaining parts taken from reference TRBV3-1 and TRBJ1-5, reads DTAVSQTPKYLVTQMGNDKSIKCEQNLGHDTMYWYKQDSKKFLKIMFSYNNKELIINETVPNRFSPKSPDKAHLNLHINSLELGDSAVYFCASSPSRTGQPQHFGDGTRLSIL.

In DNA form, the CDR3 reads TGCAGTGCTGCCACGGACGGATACGAGCAGTACTTC. Translated, it gives CSAATDGYEQYF. This chain links TRBV20-1 with TRBJ2-7; unclear D gene. In germline, CDR1 is DFQATT, CDR2 SNEGSKA (reference sequence). The CDR3 runs to 12 residues. V gave up 5 bases and J gave up 4 bases, with 12 bases separating them.

A single count supports this clonotype. The chain carries TRBV10-3 and TRBJ1-2, with D uncertain. V was pared by 8 bases and J by 8 bases, with 12 bases between. Germline assignment: CDR1 ENHRY and CDR2 SYGVKD. This CDR3 spans 11 amino acids. The CDR3 nucleotides read TGTGCCATCCAGAGGGTCGGCGGCTACACCTTC. Residues: CAIQRVGGYTF.

For the CDR3, the DNA is TGTGCCAGCAGCCAAGATCAAGGGGAGGCAGAGTTCTTC. It codes for CASSQDQGEAEFF. The genes are TRBV4-2 and TRBJ2-1, with D possibly being TRBD2 (6 bases). The germline CDR1 and CDR2 sequences are LGHNA and YNFKEQ. CDR3 size: 13 residues. V was trimmed by 0 bases and J by 14 bases, leaving 14 bases between them.